A single sample is the source of the 23 T cell receptor beta chains below, sequenced in a study of cytomegalovirus exposure and HLA in healthy donors. In the PCR, 60 Vbeta and 13 Jbeta primers were used. Clones were read by immunoSEQ multiplex PCR, and TCRdb kept only the in-frame ones, dropping some. Of about 180,000 clones listed, around 76% were seen once; the top ten hold about 2.5%. The specimen was PBMCs. The receptors shown here come from a woman between 25 and 40 years old in good health and CMV-seropositive.

V usage is TRBV4-3 and J usage is TRBJ2-2; 9 bases line up with TRBD2. Germline V gives CDR1 LGHNA, CDR2 YSLEER. V lost 6 bases to trimming and J lost 0 bases; unmatched junction nucleotides: 17. The CDR3 extends over 20 amino acids. The CDR3: CASSLGHSGGSYANTGELFF. The DNA for the CDR3 is TGCGCCAGCAGTCTGGGCCATAGCGGGGGTTCCTACGCGAACACCGGGGAGCTGTTTTTT.

The chain couples TRBV18 to TRBJ2-7; D is perhaps TRBD2 (5 bases). The CDR3 has 12 residues. Trimming left V 2 bases short and J 6 bases short, with 8 bases between. The germline V gene has CDR1 KGHSH and CDR2 LQKENI. This chain's CDR3 is CASSPSAGEQYF. The CDR3 DNA reads as TGTGCCAGCTCACCAAGTGCGGGCGAGCAGTACTTC.

This clone was seen a few times. V usage is TRBV5-1 and J usage is TRBJ2-5; 10 bases match TRBD2. With V trimmed by 4 bases and J by 2 bases, 2 bases remained unmatched. Germline V lookup: CDR1 SGHRS, CDR2 YFSETQ. This CDR3 contains 14 residues. Here the CDR3 reads CASSRAGGQETQYF. CDR3 DNA sequence: TGCGCCAGCAGCAGAGCGGGGGGGCAAGAGACCCAGTACTTC.

This chain connects TRBV4-3 to TRBJ2-1; 8 bases line up with TRBD2. The ends lost 2 bases at V and 8 bases at J; junction bases unmatched: 14. The CDR3 has 17 amino acids. Per germline, CDR1 LGHNA and CDR2 YSLEER. DNA of the CDR3: TGCGCCAGCAGCCAACATCCGATGAGCGGGGGCGGAGATGAGCAGTTCTTC. It codes for CASSQHPMSGGGDEQFF.

V is TRBV28 and J is TRBJ2-7; the match to TRBD1 covers 11 bases. The CDR3 is made up of 14 amino acids. Per the germline V gene, CDR1 is MDHEN and CDR2 is SYDVKM. Germline trimming cut 5 bases from V and 6 bases from J; bases unmatched to any gene: 6. This chain's CDR3 is CASSGGTGGGEQYF. The CDR3 DNA is TGTGCCAGCAGTGGGGGGACAGGGGGAGGCGAGCAGTACTTC.

The chain combines TRBV19 with TRBJ2-1, with TRBD2 matching 13 bases. This CDR3 region has 18 residues. With V trimmed by 4 bases and J by 0 bases, 6 bases remained unmatched. Germline values: CDR1 LNHDA, CDR2 SQIVND (reference sequence). The DNA for the CDR3 is TGTGCCAGTAGTAGAGGACTAGCGGGGGCGAGCTCCTACAATGAGCAGTTCTTC. It translates to CASSRGLAGASSYNEQFF.

The V gene is TRBV7-9, the J gene TRBJ1-6; TRBD1 aligns across 11 bases. With 5 bases clipped from V and 10 bases from J, the junction kept 4 bases outside the gene matches. CDR3 size: 14 residues. Germline loops: CDR1 SEHNR, CDR2 FQNEAQ (reference sequence). The CDR3 sequence: CASSVGTGGSPLHF. The CDR3 region has the DNA TGTGCCAGCAGCGTGGGGACAGGGGGATCACCCCTCCACTTT.

The rearrangement uses TRBV7-6 and TRBJ2-2, with a weak D call TRBD2 (6 bases). The CDR3 is 13 amino acids. V shed 7 bases and J shed 6 bases, with 12 bases lying between them. Looked up from germline, CDR1 is SGHVS and CDR2 is FNYEAQ. CDR3 in DNA: TGTGCCAGCACAAGCGGGTGGGCCGGGGAGCTGTTTTTT. Its protein is CASTSGWAGELFF.

The J gene is TRBJ1-2, the V gene TRBV15; 8 nucleotides line up with TRBD1. The V segment lost 0 bases and the J segment 5 bases; nucleotides outside the gene matches: 8. Germline loops: CDR1 LNHNV, CDR2 YYDKDF (reference sequence). The CDR3 has 16 residues. CDR3 in DNA: TGTGCCACCAGCAGAGAAAAAACAGGGGGACGGTATGGCTACACCTTC. Translation gives CATSREKTGGRYGYTF.

This rearrangement joins TRBV28 to TRBJ2-7; D is undetermined. In germline, CDR1 is MDHEN, CDR2 SYDVKM. This CDR3 has 11 residues. V dropped 2 bases and J dropped 5 bases, with 4 bases sitting between them. CDR3 sequence reads: CASSLTDEQYF. The DNA of the CDR3 is TGTGCCAGCAGTTTAACGGACGAGCAGTACTTC. Filled out from reference TRBV28 and TRBJ2-7, the complete variable domain reads DVKVTQSSRYLVKRTGEKVFLECVQDMDHENMFWYRQDPGLGLRLIYFSYDVKMKEKGDIPEGYSVSREKKERFSLILESASTNQTSMYLCASSLTDEQYFGPGTRLTVT.

The V call is TRBV7-8, the J call TRBJ2-2; D is perhaps TRBD1 (6 bases). The CDR3 spans 13 residues. Trimming left V 6 bases short and J 1 base short, with 6 bases between. Germline CDR1 is SGHVS and CDR2 is FQNEAQ. Here the CDR3 reads CASRQGNTGELFF. As DNA, the CDR3 is TGTGCCAGCAGACAGGGGAACACCGGGGAGCTGTTTTTT.

The rearrangement links TRBV2 to TRBJ1-4; TRBD1 agrees at 7 bases. V trimming: 7 bases; J trimming: 7 bases; junction bases outside the gene matches: 15. CDR1 is SNHLY, CDR2 FYNNEI, per germline. The CDR3 consists of 16 residues. The CDR3 spells CASKWRSGGMGEKLFF. For the CDR3, the DNA is TGTGCCAGCAAATGGAGGTCAGGGGGTATGGGTGAAAAACTGTTTTTT.

The V call is TRBV28, the J call TRBJ2-7; possible D gene TRBD2, 5 bases. In germline, CDR1 is MDHEN, CDR2 SYDVKM. The ends were cut back, 5 bases at V and 2 bases at J, with 10 bases in the middle. The CDR3 extends over 13 amino acids. Written as DNA, the CDR3 is TGTGCCAGCAGTCCCGGAGGCGCCTACGAGCAGTACTTC. As protein: CASSPGGAYEQYF.

The chain has TRBV7-9 and TRBJ1-6; unclear D gene. The CDR3 loop spans 15 amino acids. Trimming shortened V by 5 bases and J by 1 base, and 9 bases separated the two germline ends. Germline V gives CDR1 SEHNR, CDR2 FQNEAQ (reference sequence). The CDR3 region is CASSPPGSYNSPLHF. The CDR3 DNA reads as TGTGCCAGCAGCCCCCCGGGTTCCTATAATTCACCCCTCCACTTT. Together with reference TRBV7-9 and TRBJ1-6, the CDR3 gives the full variable domain: DTGVSQNPRHKITKRGQNVTFRCDPISEHNRLYWYRQTLGQGPEFLTYFQNEAQLEKSRLLSDRFSAERPKGSFSTLEIQRTEQGDSAMYLCASSPPGSYNSPLHFGNGTRLTVT.

A few counts support this clone. The chain recombines TRBV5-1 with TRBJ1-2; 9 bases line up with TRBD1. The CDR3 runs to 13 residues. The germline V gene has CDR1 SGHRS and CDR2 YFSETQ. Trimming at V came to 4 bases and at J to 5 bases, leaving 3 bases not matched to a gene. The CDR3 is CASSPGTGYGYTF. The CDR3 coding sequence is TGCGCCAGCAGCCCCGGGACAGGGTATGGCTACACCTTC.

Only one count was recorded for this clone. The chain is built from TRBV27 and TRBJ1-4, with D maybe TRBD1 (5 bases). Germline V lookup: CDR1 MNHEY, CDR2 SMNVEV (reference sequence). The length of the CDR3 is 14 residues. V lost 2 bases, J lost 6 bases, and 10 bases lay in between. CDR3 nucleotide sequence: TGTGCCAGCAGTTTAGGAGGGGATTATGAAAAACTGTTTTTT. It translates to CASSLGGDYEKLFF.

The chain recombines TRBV19 with TRBJ2-3; 8 nucleotides match TRBD2. Per germline, CDR1 LNHDA and CDR2 SQIVND (reference sequence). V shed 4 bases, J shed 1 base, and the junction held 1 base outside the gene matches. CDR3 size: 14 residues. In DNA, the CDR3 is TGTGCCAGTAGTACGGGGGGGGGCACAGATACGCAGTATTTT. Translated, it gives CASSTGGGTDTQYF.

V gene TRBV12-5 combines with J gene TRBJ2-4; 8 bases match TRBD2. J was trimmed by 7 bases and V by 6 bases; bases with no gene match: 8. Looked up from germline, CDR1 is LGHNT and CDR2 is FRNRAP. The CDR3 runs 14 residues. CDR3 DNA: TGTGCTAGTGGCCGGGGGGGGGACCTCAACATTCAGTACTTC. It is translated as CASGRGGDLNIQYF.

This clone was seen only once. The chain is built from TRBV5-5 and TRBJ1-1; no clear D gene. Germline CDR1 is SGHKS and CDR2 is YYEKEE (reference sequence). This CDR3 has 14 amino acids. V dropped 0 bases and J dropped 11 bases, with 17 bases sitting between them. This CDR3 is CASSLVPLIPPAFF. The CDR3 DNA reads as TGTGCCAGCAGCTTGGTTCCCCTAATCCCCCCCGCTTTCTTT.

The chain uses TRBV19 and TRBJ2-2, with 10 nucleotides matching TRBD1. The length of the CDR3 is 16 residues. Germline V CDR1 and CDR2: LNHDA, SQIVND (reference sequence). The junction had 4 bases not matched to a gene; V was cut back by 5 bases and J by 1 base. In DNA, the CDR3 is TGTGCCAGTAGTTCCGGGACAGGGGTGAACACCGGGGAGCTGTTTTTT. It yields the protein CASSSGTGVNTGELFF.

The rearrangement joins TRBV28 to TRBJ1-1; D is uncertain. CDR1 is MDHEN, CDR2 SYDVKM, per germline. Trimming stripped 2 bases from V and 0 bases from J, with 4 bases between. CDR3 length: 13 residues. CDR3 sequence (DNA): TGTGCCAGCAGTTTAATCATGAACACTGAAGCTTTCTTT. Its protein product is CASSLIMNTEAFF.

The chain couples TRBV28 to TRBJ2-7; D remains ambiguous. Trimming removed 5 bases from V and 2 bases from J, with 4 bases in between. The CDR3 has 11 residues. Germline values: CDR1 MDHEN, CDR2 SYDVKM. The CDR3 here is CASSPTYEQYF. As DNA, the CDR3 is TGTGCCAGCAGTCCTACCTACGAGCAGTACTTC.

This chain uses TRBV5-6 with TRBJ1-1; TRBD1 aligns across 7 bases. After removal of 0 bases from V and 8 bases from J, the junction contained 4 bases not matched to a gene. Per the germline V gene, CDR1 is SGHDT and CDR2 is YYEEEE. The CDR3 loop spans 13 amino acids. The DNA of the CDR3 is TGTGCCAGCAGCTTGGTATGGGGACAGGAAGCTTTCTTT. Residues: CASSLVWGQEAFF.